The clone carrying this T cell receptor (beta chain) has just one count. This entry is derived from a study of control samples from healthy donors and cancer patients. Method: immunoSEQ multiplex PCR; TCRdb's copy keeps in-frame clones and lacks some. Here the sample spans fewer than 90,000 clones, around 87% being singletons. V lost 6 bases to trimming and J lost 0 bases; unmatched junction nucleotides: 3. This CDR3 is 13 amino acids long. Per germline, CDR1 SGHDT and CDR2 YYEEEE. The V gene is TRBV5-6, the J gene TRBJ2-7; TRBD1 matches 7 bases. The clonotype was recovered from a middle-aged man in good health. What was sequenced was blood. The CDR3 loop is CASTTGNSYEQYF. CDR3 in DNA: TGTGCCAGCACGACAGGGAACTCCTACGAGCAGTACTTC. The full variable domain, completed using reference TRBV5-6 and TRBJ2-7, is DAGVTQSPTHLIKTRGQQVTLRCSPKSGHDTVSWYQQALGQGPQFIFQYYEEEERQRGNFPDRFSGHQFPNYSSELNVNALLLGDSALYLCASTTGNSYEQYFGPGTRLTVT.